The T cell receptor (beta chain) under discussion was sequenced for a study of blood T cell repertoires in COVID-19. Study information: Italy, Spain and the United States were the sources of the convalescent and acute COVID-19 samples. Sources were T cells, B-cell-depleted T cells, or PBMCs; the material itself was cDNA or gDNA.

The length of the CDR3 is 16 residues. V lost 4 bases and J 2 bases, leaving 19 bases between the germline ends. Germline V gene data show CDR1 as SGHRS and CDR2 as YFSETQ. Study processing details: For nucleated cells, counts were estimated from reference gene primer amplification. Sequenced by immunoSEQ multiplex PCR; TCRdb stores in-frame clones only, minus some. That table is the source of V, J and clone size, and D and trimming were worked out from the DNA. The repertoire holds 40,000 to 60,000 clones, 80% to 90% seen once, with 2% to 2.5% in the top ten. In Seattle, patients joined the study during active infection and were tracked longitudinally.

Sequencing was performed on peripheral blood. The origin of this receptor is a woman aged 80 or over with COVID-19, enrolled during active disease. V and J are TRBV5-1 and TRBJ2-7, with D possibly TRBD1 on 6 matching bases. CDR3 sequence reads: CASSPGTGTLAYEQYF. The CDR3 nucleotides read TGCGCCAGCAGCCCAGGAACCGGGACACTAGCCTACGAGCAGTACTTC.